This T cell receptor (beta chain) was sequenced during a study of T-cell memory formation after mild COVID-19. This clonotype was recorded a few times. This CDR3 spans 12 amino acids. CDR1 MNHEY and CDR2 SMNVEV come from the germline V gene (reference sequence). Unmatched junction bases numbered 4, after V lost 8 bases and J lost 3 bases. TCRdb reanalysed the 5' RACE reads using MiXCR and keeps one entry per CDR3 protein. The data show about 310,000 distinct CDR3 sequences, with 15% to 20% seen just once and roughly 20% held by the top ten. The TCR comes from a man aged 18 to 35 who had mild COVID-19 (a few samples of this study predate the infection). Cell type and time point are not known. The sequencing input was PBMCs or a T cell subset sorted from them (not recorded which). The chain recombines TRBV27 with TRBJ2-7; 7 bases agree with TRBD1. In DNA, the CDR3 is TGTGCCAGCGGGACAGCAGTCTACGAGCAGTACTTC. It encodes CASGTAVYEQYF.